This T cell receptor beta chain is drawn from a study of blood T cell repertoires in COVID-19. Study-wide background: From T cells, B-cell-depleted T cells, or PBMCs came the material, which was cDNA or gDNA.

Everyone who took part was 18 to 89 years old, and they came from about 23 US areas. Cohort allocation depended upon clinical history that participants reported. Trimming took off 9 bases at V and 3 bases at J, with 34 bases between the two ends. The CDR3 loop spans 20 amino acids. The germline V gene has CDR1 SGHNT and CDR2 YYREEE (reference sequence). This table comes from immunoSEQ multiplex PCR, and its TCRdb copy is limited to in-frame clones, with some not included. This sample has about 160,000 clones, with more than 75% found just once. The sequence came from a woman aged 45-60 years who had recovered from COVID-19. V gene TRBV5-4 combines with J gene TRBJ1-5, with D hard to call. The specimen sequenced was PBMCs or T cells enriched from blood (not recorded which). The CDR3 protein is CAIRYCPEKGGIFYNQPQHF. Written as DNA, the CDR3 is TGTGCCATCCGGTACTGCCCAGAGAAGGGAGGGATCTTCTACAATCAGCCCCAGCATTTT.